This T cell receptor (beta chain) stems from a study of blood T cell repertoires in COVID-19 (dated by TCRdb to 2018 to 2021). The study in broad terms: The collaborator samples originated in the United States, Italy and Spain and spanned the acute and convalescent phases of COVID-19. The prospective study material was composed of cDNA or gDNA derived from T cells, B-cell-depleted T cells, or PBMCs. Deeply sampled blood TCRbeta repertoires from subjects exposed to, actively infected with, or recovered from COVID-19 were included in the dataset. The repertoires were released in a freely available public database meant as a resource for research on the immune response to SARS-CoV-2. Samples came from the ongoing ImmuneRACE study (first 160 participants) plus 1,254 subjects from 6 global collaborators. Sample metadata almost always included a de-identified subject ID, COVID-19 status, age in years and sex. Where available, HLA class I and class II types were taken from metadata supplied by the sample provider and were not determined by assay-based typing.

Whole blood was collected in K2EDTA tubes by collaborating institutions according to the institutions' own protocols. Collaborator samples were shipped for TCRbeta analysis as frozen whole blood, isolated PBMCs, or DNA extracted from either sample type. Summary of the overall study and its limitations: The amount of clinical and demographic metadata varied by source and participant and was provided uncurated.

The CDR3 spans 14 residues, from the cysteine through the phenylalanine. This entry keeps only the CDR3 DNA: 42 bases, framed from base 1. For CDR1 and CDR2, the germline V gene lists SGHTS and YDEGEE. V is pared back by 1 base and J by 7 bases, with 12 bases lying between the germline termini. TCRbeta CDR3 regions were amplified from genomic DNA using the immunoSEQ Assay, a bias-controlled multiplex PCR. As for the authors' bioinformatics: Within the assay, amplification of reference gene primers was used to estimate how many nucleated cells each sample contained. Sequence reads were collapsed and filtered to measure the absolute abundance of every unique TCRbeta CDR3 rearrangement. For each sample, productive Simpson clonality was calculated as the square root of Simpson's diversity index over productive rearrangements. The table comes from immuneACCESS by way of TCRdb, which keeps in-frame sequences with V and J called. Part of the clones is missing from these tables; in studies checked, under half for an unresolved V gene and the rest for unknown reasons. D and trimming were read from the DNA, whereas the V and J calls and clone size are those reported in that table. The sample has over 200,000 clones on record, 87% of them singletons. 1.9% of the sample is in the top ten clones.

Comments on this clone: Its specific antigen is unknown. Per-base quality was not reported, and no clone a single base away is much larger than it.

Material: peripheral blood. The clonotype was recovered from a man aged 40-49 years with active or convalescent COVID-19. The chain joins TRBV5-8 to TRBJ1-3; a tentative D match to TRBD1 spans 5 bases. CDR3 sequence: CASSLLRGSNTIYF. The sequence in DNA is TGTGCCAGCAGCTTGTTGCGGGGGTCGAACACCATATATTTT.